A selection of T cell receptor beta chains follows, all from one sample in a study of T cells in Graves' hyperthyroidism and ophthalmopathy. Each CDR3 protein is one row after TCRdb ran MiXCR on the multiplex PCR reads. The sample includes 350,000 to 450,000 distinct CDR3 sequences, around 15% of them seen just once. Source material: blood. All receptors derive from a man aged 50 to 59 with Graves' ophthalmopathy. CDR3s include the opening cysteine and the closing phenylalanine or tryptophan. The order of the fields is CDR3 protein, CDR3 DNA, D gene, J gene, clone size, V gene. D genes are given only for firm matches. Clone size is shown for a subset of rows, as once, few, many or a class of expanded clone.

CDR3 protein: CASTLGRQPQHF; CDR3 DNA: TGTGCCAGCACCCTCGGTCGTCAGCCCCAGCATTTT; D gene: -; J gene: TRBJ1-5; clone size: few; V gene: TRBV12-3/TRBV12-4
CDR3 protein: CASSWGSSMYGYTF; CDR3 DNA: TGTGCCAGCAGTTGGGGCAGCTCAATGTACGGCTACACCTTC; D gene: -; J gene: TRBJ1-2; clone size: many; V gene: TRBV12-3/TRBV12-4
CDR3 protein: CASRSDRGGRETQYF; CDR3 DNA: TGTGCCAGCAGATCCGACAGGGGCGGTAGGGAGACCCAGTACTTC; D gene: TRBD1; J gene: TRBJ2-5; clone size: many; V gene: TRBV28
CDR3 protein: CSARDGGQPAKNIQYF; CDR3 DNA: TGCAGTGCTAGAGATGGGGGACAGCCAGCCAAAAACATTCAGTACTTC; D gene: TRBD1; J gene: TRBJ2-4; clone size: many; V gene: TRBV20-1
CDR3 protein: CATGGLDRYFTF; CDR3 DNA: TGTGCCACTGGGGGTTTGGACAGATATTTCACCTTC; D gene: -; J gene: TRBJ1-2; clone size: -; V gene: TRBV6-2/TRBV6-3
CDR3 protein: CASSLTTSGSGLEQYF; CDR3 DNA: TGCGCCAGCAGCCTCACGACTAGCGGGTCCGGTCTGGAGCAGTACTTC; D gene: TRBD2; J gene: TRBJ2-7; clone size: many; V gene: TRBV5-1
CDR3 protein: CASSRPGTQYF; CDR3 DNA: TGTGCCAGCAGCCGTCCGGGTACGCAGTATTTT; D gene: -; J gene: TRBJ2-3; clone size: many; V gene: TRBV7-2
CDR3 protein: CASSDRTSGVQETQYF; CDR3 DNA: TGTGCCAGCAGTGACCGGACTAGCGGGGTCCAAGAGACCCAGTACTTC; D gene: TRBD2; J gene: TRBJ2-5; clone size: few; V gene: TRBV11-2
CDR3 protein: CASSLRIAGQETQYF; CDR3 DNA: TGTGCCAGCAGTTTAAGGATAGCGGGCCAAGAGACCCAGTACTTC; D gene: TRBD2; J gene: TRBJ2-5; clone size: -; V gene: TRBV12-3/TRBV12-4
CDR3 protein: CASSPTSGQRGDTQYF; CDR3 DNA: TGCGCCAGCAGTCCGACTAGCGGGCAACGGGGAGATACGCAGTATTTT; D gene: TRBD2; J gene: TRBJ2-3; clone size: many; V gene: TRBV5-1
CDR3 protein: CATSRDTSRNDFTYNEQFF; CDR3 DNA: TGTGCCACCAGCAGAGACACTAGCAGAAACGACTTTACCTACAATGAGCAGTTCTTC; D gene: -; J gene: TRBJ2-1; clone size: few; V gene: TRBV15
CDR3 protein: CASSLSVEYKAFF; CDR3 DNA: TGTGCCAGCAGTCTATCAGTCGAGTATAAAGCTTTCTTT; D gene: -; J gene: TRBJ1-1; clone size: -; V gene: TRBV27
CDR3 protein: CSVEPLAGATYEQYF; CDR3 DNA: TGCAGCGTCGAACCCTTAGCTGGAGCGACCTACGAGCAGTACTTC; D gene: -; J gene: TRBJ2-7; clone size: -; V gene: TRBV29-1
CDR3 protein: CASSPPGLDEQYF; CDR3 DNA: TGTGCCAGCTCACCACCCGGTTTGGACGAGCAGTACTTC; D gene: -; J gene: TRBJ2-7; clone size: many; V gene: TRBV18
CDR3 protein: CASSSPGRTDTQYF; CDR3 DNA: TGTGCCAGCAGCTCCCCGGGACGCACAGATACGCAGTATTTT; D gene: -; J gene: TRBJ2-3; clone size: many; V gene: TRBV13
CDR3 protein: CSAREPAGGNEQFF; CDR3 DNA: TGCAGTGCTAGAGAACCAGCGGGAGGGAATGAGCAGTTCTTC; D gene: TRBD2; J gene: TRBJ2-1; clone size: many; V gene: TRBV20-1
CDR3 protein: CASNSGTGGRSYNEQFF; CDR3 DNA: TGTGCCAGCAACTCCGGGACAGGGGGTCGCTCCTACAATGAGCAGTTCTTC; D gene: TRBD1; J gene: TRBJ2-1; clone size: many; V gene: TRBV12-3/TRBV12-4
CDR3 protein: CAWSANILPGPELKEQYF; CDR3 DNA: TGTGCCTGGAGTGCCAACATACTTCCGGGACCGGAGTTAAAGGAGCAGTACTTC; D gene: -; J gene: TRBJ2-7; clone size: many; V gene: TRBV30
CDR3 protein: CASREPDKGGSGNTIYF; CDR3 DNA: TGTGCCAGCAGGGAACCCGACAAGGGGGGCTCTGGAAACACCATATATTTT; D gene: -; J gene: TRBJ1-3; clone size: -; V gene: TRBV27
CDR3 protein: CASSRERSRSTQFF; CDR3 DNA: TGTGCCAGCAGCCGAGAACGATCCAGGTCAACCCAGTTCTTC; D gene: -; J gene: TRBJ2-1; clone size: many; V gene: TRBV3-1
CDR3 protein: CASSDRVEKLFF; CDR3 DNA: TGTGCCAGCAGTGATAGGGTTGAAAAACTGTTTTTT; D gene: -; J gene: TRBJ1-4; clone size: -; V gene: TRBV2
CDR3 protein: CASSQDVPNSPLHF; CDR3 DNA: TGCGCCAGCAGCCAAGATGTCCCCAATTCACCCCTCCACTTT; D gene: -; J gene: TRBJ1-6; clone size: few; V gene: TRBV4-1
CDR3 protein: CASSVGDYTDTQYF; CDR3 DNA: TGTGCCAGCAGCGTAGGGGACTACACAGATACGCAGTATTTT; D gene: TRBD2; J gene: TRBJ2-3; clone size: -; V gene: TRBV9
CDR3 protein: CASSLVLIRDSNNEQFF; CDR3 DNA: TGTGCCAGCAGCTTAGTCCTTATCCGGGACTCTAACAATGAGCAGTTCTTC; D gene: -; J gene: TRBJ2-1; clone size: many; V gene: TRBV11-2
CDR3 protein: CASSTIGVVGEQYF; CDR3 DNA: TGTGCCAGCAGCACCATAGGAGTAGTTGGCGAGCAGTACTTC; D gene: -; J gene: TRBJ2-7; clone size: many; V gene: TRBV7-9
CDR3 protein: CASNTRTGMVSPLHF; CDR3 DNA: TGTGCCAGCAACACTCGGACAGGGATGGTTTCACCCCTCCACTTT; D gene: TRBD1; J gene: TRBJ1-6; clone size: many; V gene: TRBV28
CDR3 protein: CSVDIFSLYNEQFF; CDR3 DNA: TGCAGCGTGGACATTTTTTCCCTTTACAATGAGCAGTTCTTC; D gene: -; J gene: TRBJ2-1; clone size: few; V gene: TRBV29-1
CDR3 protein: CASSTTLGQGGYTF; CDR3 DNA: TGTGCCAGTAGTACCACCTTAGGACAGGGCGGCTACACCTTC; D gene: TRBD1; J gene: TRBJ1-2; clone size: -; V gene: TRBV19
CDR3 protein: CASRPVVELGETQYF; CDR3 DNA: TGTGCCAGCCGACCCGTCGTTGAGTTGGGAGAGACCCAGTACTTC; D gene: -; J gene: TRBJ2-5; clone size: -; V gene: TRBV19
CDR3 protein: CASRPQGMGQPQHF; CDR3 DNA: TGTGCCAGCAGACCACAGGGAATGGGTCAGCCCCAGCATTTT; D gene: -; J gene: TRBJ1-5; clone size: many; V gene: TRBV6-1
CDR3 protein: CASSPLYKQETQYF; CDR3 DNA: TGTGCCAGCAGTCCACTCTACAAACAAGAGACCCAGTACTTC; D gene: -; J gene: TRBJ2-5; clone size: many; V gene: TRBV27
CDR3 protein: CSVQGDLDEQYF; CDR3 DNA: TGCAGTGTACAGGGTGACTTGGACGAGCAGTACTTC; D gene: -; J gene: TRBJ2-7; clone size: -; V gene: TRBV20-1
CDR3 protein: CASSGQGGNSPLHF; CDR3 DNA: TGTGCCAGCAGCGGACAGGGAGGCAATTCACCCCTCCACTTT; D gene: TRBD1; J gene: TRBJ1-6; clone size: few; V gene: TRBV12-3/TRBV12-4
CDR3 protein: CASSPKTEQYF; CDR3 DNA: TGTGCCAGCTCACCAAAGACTGAGCAGTACTTC; D gene: -; J gene: TRBJ2-7; clone size: many; V gene: TRBV18
CDR3 protein: CASSWDHTDTQYF; CDR3 DNA: TGTGCCAGCAGCTGGGACCACACAGATACGCAGTATTTT; D gene: -; J gene: TRBJ2-3; clone size: few; V gene: TRBV6-1